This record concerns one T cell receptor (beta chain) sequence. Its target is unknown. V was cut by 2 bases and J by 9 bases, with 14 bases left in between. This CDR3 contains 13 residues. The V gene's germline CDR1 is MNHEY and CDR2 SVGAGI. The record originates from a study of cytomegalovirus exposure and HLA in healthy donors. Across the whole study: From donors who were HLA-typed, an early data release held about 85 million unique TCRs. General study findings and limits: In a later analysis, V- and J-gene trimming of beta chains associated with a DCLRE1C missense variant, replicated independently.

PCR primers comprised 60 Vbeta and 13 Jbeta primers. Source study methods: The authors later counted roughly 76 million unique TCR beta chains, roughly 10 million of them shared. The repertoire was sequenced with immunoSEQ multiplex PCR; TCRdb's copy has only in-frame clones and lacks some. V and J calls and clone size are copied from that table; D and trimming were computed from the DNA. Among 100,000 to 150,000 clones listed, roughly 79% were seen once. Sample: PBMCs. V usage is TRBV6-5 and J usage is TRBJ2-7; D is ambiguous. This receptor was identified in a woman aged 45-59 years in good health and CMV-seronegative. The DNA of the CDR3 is TGTGCCAGCAGTTACAGTTTAGGCCGCGGGCAGTACTTC. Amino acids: CASSYSLGRGQYF.